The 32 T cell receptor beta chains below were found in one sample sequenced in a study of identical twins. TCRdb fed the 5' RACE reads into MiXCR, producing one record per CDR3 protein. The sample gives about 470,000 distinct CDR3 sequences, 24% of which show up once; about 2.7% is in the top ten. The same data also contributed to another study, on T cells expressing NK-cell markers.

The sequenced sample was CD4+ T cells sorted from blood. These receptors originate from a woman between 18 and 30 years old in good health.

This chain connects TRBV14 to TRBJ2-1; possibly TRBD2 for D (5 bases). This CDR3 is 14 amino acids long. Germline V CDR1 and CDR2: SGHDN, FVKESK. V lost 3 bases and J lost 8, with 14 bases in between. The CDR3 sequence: CASSHERARDEQFF. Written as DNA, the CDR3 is TGTGCCAGCAGCCACGAGAGAGCGCGGGATGAGCAGTTCTTC.

CDR3 amino acids: CASHRWSQENEKLFF. CDR3 nucleotides: TGTGCCAGCCATCGCTGGTCGCAGGAGAATGAAAAACTGTTTTTT. The rearrangement joins TRBV7-9 to TRBJ1-4; no definite D call. This CDR3 is built from 15 residues. Per germline, CDR1 SEHNR and CDR2 FQNEAQ (reference sequence). V lost 8 bases, J lost 5 bases, and 18 bases lay in between.

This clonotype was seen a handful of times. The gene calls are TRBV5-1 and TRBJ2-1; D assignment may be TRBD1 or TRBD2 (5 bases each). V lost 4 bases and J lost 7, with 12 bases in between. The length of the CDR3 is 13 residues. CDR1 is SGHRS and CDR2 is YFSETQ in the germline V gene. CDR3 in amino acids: CASSPGTQNEQFF. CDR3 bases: TGCGCCAGCAGCCCGGGGACGCAAAATGAGCAGTTCTTC.

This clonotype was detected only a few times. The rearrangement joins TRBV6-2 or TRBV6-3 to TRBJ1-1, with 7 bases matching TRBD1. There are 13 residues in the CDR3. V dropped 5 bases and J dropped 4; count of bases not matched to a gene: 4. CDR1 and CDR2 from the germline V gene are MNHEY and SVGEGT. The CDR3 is CASSDRESTEAFF. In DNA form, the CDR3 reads TGTGCCAGCAGTGACAGGGAGAGCACTGAAGCTTTCTTT.

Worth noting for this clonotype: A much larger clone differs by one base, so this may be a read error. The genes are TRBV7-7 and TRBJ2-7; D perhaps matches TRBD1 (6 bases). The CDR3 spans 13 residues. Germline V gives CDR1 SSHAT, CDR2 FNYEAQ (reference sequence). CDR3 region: CASSRDISYEQHF. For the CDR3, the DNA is TGTGCCAGCTCCCGGGACATCTCCTACGAGCAGCACTTC. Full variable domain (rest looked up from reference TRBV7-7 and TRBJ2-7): GAGVSQSPRYKVTKRGQDVTLRCDPISSHATLYWYQQALGQGPEFLTYFNYEAQPDKSGLPSDRFSAERPEGSISTLTIQRTEQRDSAMYRCASSRDISYEQHFGPGTRLTVT.

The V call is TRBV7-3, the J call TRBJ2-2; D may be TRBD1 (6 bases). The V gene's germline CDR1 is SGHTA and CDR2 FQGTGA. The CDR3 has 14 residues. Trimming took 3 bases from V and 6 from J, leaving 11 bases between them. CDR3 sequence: CASSFLQGSGELFF. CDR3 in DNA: TGTGCCAGCAGCTTTTTACAGGGATCCGGGGAGCTGTTTTTT.

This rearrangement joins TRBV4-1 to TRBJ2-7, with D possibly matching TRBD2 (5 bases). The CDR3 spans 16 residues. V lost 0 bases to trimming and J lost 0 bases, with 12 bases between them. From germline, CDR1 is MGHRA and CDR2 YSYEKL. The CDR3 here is CASSQDNGLFSYEQYF. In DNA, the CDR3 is TGCGCCAGCAGCCAAGATAACGGACTCTTCTCCTACGAGCAGTACTTC.

This chain's CDR3 is CASSLGRMKTDTQYF. CDR3 DNA: TGTGCCAGCAGTCTGGGACGGATGAAAACAGATACGCAGTATTTT. The rearrangement joins TRBV6-1 to TRBJ2-3; tentatively, D is TRBD1 or TRBD2 (5 bases each). Trimming removed 5 bases at V and 3 bases at J, with 15 bases between. This CDR3 has 15 residues. Germline CDR1 reads MNHNS; CDR2 reads SASEGT.

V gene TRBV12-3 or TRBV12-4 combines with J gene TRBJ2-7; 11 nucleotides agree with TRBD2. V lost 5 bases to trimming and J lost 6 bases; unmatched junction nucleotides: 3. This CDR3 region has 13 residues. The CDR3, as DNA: TGTGCCAGCAGTAGGACTAGCGGGTTCGAGCAGTACTTC. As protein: CASSRTSGFEQYF.

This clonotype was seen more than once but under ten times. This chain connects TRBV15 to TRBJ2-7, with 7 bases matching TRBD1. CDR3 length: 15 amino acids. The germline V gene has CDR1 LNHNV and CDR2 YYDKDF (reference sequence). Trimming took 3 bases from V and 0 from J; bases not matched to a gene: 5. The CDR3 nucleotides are TGTGCCACCAGCAGCTCAGGGGGTCTCTCCTACGAGCAGTACTTC. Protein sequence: CATSSSGGLSYEQYF.

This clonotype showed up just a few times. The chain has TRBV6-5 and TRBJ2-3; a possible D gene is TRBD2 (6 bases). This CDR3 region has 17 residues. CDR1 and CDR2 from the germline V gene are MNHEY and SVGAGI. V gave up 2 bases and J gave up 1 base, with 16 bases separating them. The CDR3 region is CASSYPPKRAGTDTQYF. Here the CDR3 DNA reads TGTGCCAGCAGTTACCCCCCTAAGCGGGCGGGCACAGATACGCAGTATTTT.

The DNA of the CDR3 is TGTGCCAGCGAGACTTACGAGCAGTACTTC. Translation: CASETYEQYF. The chain joins TRBV11-2 to TRBJ2-7; D call uncertain. This CDR3 has 10 amino acids. The germline V gene encodes CDR1 SGHAT and CDR2 FQNNGV. Trimming took off 8 bases at V and 4 bases at J, with 6 bases between the two ends.

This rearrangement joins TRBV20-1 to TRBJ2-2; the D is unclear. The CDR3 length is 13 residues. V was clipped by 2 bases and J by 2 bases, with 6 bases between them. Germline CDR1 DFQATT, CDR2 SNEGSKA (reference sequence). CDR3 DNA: TGCAGTGCTAGACAGACCAACACCGGGGAGCTGTTTTTT. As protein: CSARQTNTGELFF.

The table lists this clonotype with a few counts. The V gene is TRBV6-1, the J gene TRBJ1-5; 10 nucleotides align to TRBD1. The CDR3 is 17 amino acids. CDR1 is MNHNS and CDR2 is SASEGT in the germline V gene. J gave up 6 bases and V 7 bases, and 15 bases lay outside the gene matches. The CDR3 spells CASIKMVGTGDSQPQHF. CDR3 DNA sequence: TGTGCCAGCATAAAGATGGTGGGGACAGGGGATAGTCAGCCCCAGCATTTT.

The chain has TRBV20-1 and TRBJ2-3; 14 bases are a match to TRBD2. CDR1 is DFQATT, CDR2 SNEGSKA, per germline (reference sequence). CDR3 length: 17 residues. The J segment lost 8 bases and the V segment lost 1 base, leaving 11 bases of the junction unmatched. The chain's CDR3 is CSARARTSGGLGGTQYF. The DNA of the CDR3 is TGCAGTGCTAGAGCCAGGACTAGCGGGGGGCTAGGCGGTACGCAGTATTTT.

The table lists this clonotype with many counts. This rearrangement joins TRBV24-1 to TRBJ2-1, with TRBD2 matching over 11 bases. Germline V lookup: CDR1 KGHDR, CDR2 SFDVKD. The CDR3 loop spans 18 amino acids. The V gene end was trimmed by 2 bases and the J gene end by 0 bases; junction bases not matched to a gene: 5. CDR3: CATSDWTSGSSSYNEQFF. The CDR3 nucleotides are TGTGCCACCAGTGATTGGACTAGCGGGTCGAGCTCCTACAATGAGCAGTTCTTC.

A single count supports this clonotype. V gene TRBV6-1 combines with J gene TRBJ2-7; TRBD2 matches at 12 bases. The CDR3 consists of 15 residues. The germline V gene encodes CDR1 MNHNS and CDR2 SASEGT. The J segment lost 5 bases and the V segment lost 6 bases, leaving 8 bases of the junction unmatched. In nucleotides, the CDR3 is TGTGCCAGCAGCCGGCTAGCGGGGGGGCTGAACGAGCAGTACTTC. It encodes CASSRLAGGLNEQYF.

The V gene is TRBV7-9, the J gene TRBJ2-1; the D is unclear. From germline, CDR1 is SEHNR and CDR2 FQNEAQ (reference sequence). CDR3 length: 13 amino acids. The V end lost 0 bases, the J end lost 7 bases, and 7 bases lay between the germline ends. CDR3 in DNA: TGTGCCAGCAGCTTAGCCACTCGGAATGAGCAGTTCTTC. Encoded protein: CASSLATRNEQFF.

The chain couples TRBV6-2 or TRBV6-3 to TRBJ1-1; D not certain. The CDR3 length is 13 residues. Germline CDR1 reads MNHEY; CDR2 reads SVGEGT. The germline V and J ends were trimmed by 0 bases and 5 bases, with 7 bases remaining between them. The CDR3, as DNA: TGTGCCAGCAGTTACTCGGGGAGGACTGAAGCTTTCTTT. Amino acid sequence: CASSYSGRTEAFF.

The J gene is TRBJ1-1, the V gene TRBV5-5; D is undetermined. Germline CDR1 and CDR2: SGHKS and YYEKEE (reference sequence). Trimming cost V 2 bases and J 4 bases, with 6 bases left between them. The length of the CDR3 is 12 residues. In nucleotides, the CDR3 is TGTGCCAGCAGCTTAAGTCGCACTGAAGCTTTCTTT. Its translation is CASSLSRTEAFF.

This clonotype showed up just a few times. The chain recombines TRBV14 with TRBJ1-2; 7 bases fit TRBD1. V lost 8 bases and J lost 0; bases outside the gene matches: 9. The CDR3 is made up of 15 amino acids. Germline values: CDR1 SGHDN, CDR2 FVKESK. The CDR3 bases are TGTGCCAGCTCCATTCGCGGGACAGCTAACTATGGCTACACCTTC. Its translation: CASSIRGTANYGYTF.

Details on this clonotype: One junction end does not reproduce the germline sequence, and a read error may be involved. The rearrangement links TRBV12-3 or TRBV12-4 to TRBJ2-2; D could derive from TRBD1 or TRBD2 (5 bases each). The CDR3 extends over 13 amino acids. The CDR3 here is CACRVPGTGELFF. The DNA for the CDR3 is TGTGCCTGCAGGGTTCCGGGGACCGGGGAGCTGTTTTTT.

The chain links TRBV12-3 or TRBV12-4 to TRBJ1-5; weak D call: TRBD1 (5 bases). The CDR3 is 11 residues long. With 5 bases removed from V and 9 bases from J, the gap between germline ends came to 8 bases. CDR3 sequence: CASSPGGPQHF. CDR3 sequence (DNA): TGTGCCAGCAGTCCCGGGGGGCCCCAGCATTTT.

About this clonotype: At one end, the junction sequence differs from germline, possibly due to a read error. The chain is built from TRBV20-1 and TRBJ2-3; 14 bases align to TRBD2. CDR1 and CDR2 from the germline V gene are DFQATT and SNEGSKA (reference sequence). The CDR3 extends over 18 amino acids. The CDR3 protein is CCASRTSGGRPQGDTQYF. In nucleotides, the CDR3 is TGCTGTGCTTCAAGGACTAGCGGGGGGCGACCTCAGGGTGATACGCAGTATTTT.

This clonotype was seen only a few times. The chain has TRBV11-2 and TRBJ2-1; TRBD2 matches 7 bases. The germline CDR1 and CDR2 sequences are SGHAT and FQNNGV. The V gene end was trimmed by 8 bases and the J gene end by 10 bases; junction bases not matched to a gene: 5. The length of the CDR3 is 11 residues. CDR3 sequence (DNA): TGTGCCAGCCGGCTCGGGGGGGAGCAGTTCTTC. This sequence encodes CASRLGGEQFF.

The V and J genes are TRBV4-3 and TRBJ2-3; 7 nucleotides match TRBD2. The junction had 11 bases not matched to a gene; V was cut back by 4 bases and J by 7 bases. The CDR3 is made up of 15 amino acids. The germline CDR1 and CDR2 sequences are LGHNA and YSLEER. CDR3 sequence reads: CASSPRVAGGHTQYF. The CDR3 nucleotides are TGCGCCAGCAGCCCCCGGGTAGCGGGTGGCCATACGCAGTATTTT.

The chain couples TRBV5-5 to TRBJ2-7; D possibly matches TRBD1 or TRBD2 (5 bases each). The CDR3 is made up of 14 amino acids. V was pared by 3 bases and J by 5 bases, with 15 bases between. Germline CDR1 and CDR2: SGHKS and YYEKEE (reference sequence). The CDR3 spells CASSWGIFRDEQYF. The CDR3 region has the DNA TGTGCCAGCAGCTGGGGGATATTCAGGGACGAGCAGTACTTC.

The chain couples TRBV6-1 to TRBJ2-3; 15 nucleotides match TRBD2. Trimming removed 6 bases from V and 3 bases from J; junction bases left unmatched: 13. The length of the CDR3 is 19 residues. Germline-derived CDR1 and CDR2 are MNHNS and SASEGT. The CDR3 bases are TGTGCCAGCAGCCAAGAACCGGGACTAGCGGGAGGAAAAACAGATACGCAGTATTTT. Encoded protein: CASSQEPGLAGGKTDTQYF.

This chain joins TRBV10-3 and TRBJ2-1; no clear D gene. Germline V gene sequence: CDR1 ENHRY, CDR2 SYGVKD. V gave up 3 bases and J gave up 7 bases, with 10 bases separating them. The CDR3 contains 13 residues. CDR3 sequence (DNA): TGTGCCATCAGTGAAGAAATAGGGAATGAGCAGTTCTTC. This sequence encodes CAISEEIGNEQFF.

The CDR3 sequence is CAISEGGRYEQYF. The CDR3 bases are TGTGCCATCAGTGAAGGGGGCAGATACGAGCAGTACTTC. The chain is built from TRBV10-3 and TRBJ2-7; 7 bases map to TRBD1. J gave up 4 bases and V 3 bases, and 3 bases lay outside the gene matches. The CDR3 covers 13 residues. In germline, CDR1 is ENHRY, CDR2 SYGVKD.

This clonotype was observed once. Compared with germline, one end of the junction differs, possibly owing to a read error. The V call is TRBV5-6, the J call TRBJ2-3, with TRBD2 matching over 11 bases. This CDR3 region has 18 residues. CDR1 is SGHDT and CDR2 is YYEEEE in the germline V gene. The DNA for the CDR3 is TGTGCCAGCAGCTTTGGTGATAGCGGGGGGGTGGACACATATACGCAGTATTTT. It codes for CASSFGDSGGVDTYTQYF.

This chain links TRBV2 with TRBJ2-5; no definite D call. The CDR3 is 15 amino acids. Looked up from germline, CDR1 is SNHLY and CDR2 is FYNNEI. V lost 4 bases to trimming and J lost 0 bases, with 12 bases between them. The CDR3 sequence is CASSARTTYQETQYF. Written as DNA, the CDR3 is TGTGCCAGCAGTGCTCGGACCACCTACCAAGAGACCCAGTACTTC.